These 27 T cell receptor beta chains were all obtained from the same sample, sequenced in a study of OX40 agonist ivuxolimab in advanced cancers. Sequencing used immunoSEQ multiplex PCR; TCRdb keeps in-frame clones, though not all of them. The data contain about 81,000 clones, around 93% of them seen just once; the ten biggest clones take up roughly an eighth. Sequencing was performed on CD4+ or CD8+ T cells sorted from blood, taken in a trial of the OX40 agonist ivuxolimab. These receptors all stem from an adult with an advanced solid tumor such as melanoma, head and neck, liver or kidney cancer.

The chain couples TRBV28 to TRBJ2-7, with TRBD1 identical over 8 bases. V dropped 5 bases and J dropped 3; count of bases not matched to a gene: 12. This CDR3 region has 16 residues. Germline values: CDR1 MDHEN, CDR2 SYDVKM. The CDR3 coding sequence is TGTGCCAGCAGTCTGCACGAGGGGACAGGTATCTACGAGCAGTACTTC. Protein: CASSLHEGTGIYEQYF.

V and J are TRBV6-5 and TRBJ1-1, with no clear D. The V and J ends lost 4 bases and 5 bases respectively, with 14 bases between them. This CDR3 has 14 residues. The germline gives CDR1 MNHEY, CDR2 SVGAGI. CDR3 in DNA: TGTGCCAGCAGTTCCAGCAGCTGGGTGACTGAAGCTTTCTTT. It yields the protein CASSSSSWVTEAFF.

V and J are TRBV27 and TRBJ1-4; D unresolved. CDR1 is MNHEY, CDR2 SMNVEV, per germline (reference sequence). V was pared by 3 bases and J by 5 bases, with 16 bases between. This CDR3 is built from 16 residues. This CDR3 reads CASSFLTTMGNEKLFF. CDR3 coding DNA: TGTGCCAGCAGTTTCCTCACTACTATGGGGAATGAAAAACTGTTTTTT.

This clone appeared a single time. J is TRBJ1-1 and V is TRBV6-5; D is uncertain. CDR3 length equals 12 residues. The V end lost 5 bases, the J end lost 4 bases, and 8 bases lay between the germline ends. Germline assignment: CDR1 MNHEY and CDR2 SVGAGI. CDR3 DNA sequence: TGTGCCAGCAGTCCGTCGGCCACTGAAGCTTTCTTT. Protein product: CASSPSATEAFF.

The chain joins TRBV9 to TRBJ1-2, with 9 bases identical to TRBD1. Unmatched junction bases numbered 7, after V lost 3 bases and J lost 4 bases. CDR3 length: 15 residues. Germline V gene data show CDR1 as SGDLS and CDR2 as YYNGEE. CDR3 in amino acids: CASSAPRQGGYGYTF. The CDR3, as DNA: TGTGCCAGCAGCGCCCCTCGACAGGGGGGCTATGGCTACACCTTC.

This chain links TRBV5-4 with TRBJ2-7; no definite D call. The CDR3 has 13 residues. V lost 0 bases, J lost 0 bases, and 4 bases lay in between. Germline CDR1 reads SGHNT; CDR2 reads YYREEE (reference sequence). The CDR3 here is CASSLEASYEQYF. CDR3 in DNA: TGTGCCAGCAGCTTGGAGGCCTCCTACGAGCAGTACTTC.

The rearrangement uses TRBV11-2 and TRBJ2-3, with D tentatively TRBD2 (5 bases). This CDR3 region has 13 residues. Trimming pared 7 bases from V and 6 bases from J, leaving 14 bases between. Germline lookup yields CDR1 SGHAT and CDR2 FQNNGV. CDR3 sequence reads: CASTPDWRDTQYF. CDR3 DNA sequence: TGTGCCAGCACCCCGGACTGGCGGGATACGCAGTATTTT.

The chain is built from TRBV6-1 and TRBJ1-2; D is perhaps TRBD1 (5 bases). The CDR3 sequence is 12 residues long. Germline-derived CDR1 and CDR2 are MNHNS and SASEGT. The V and J ends lost 7 bases and 2 bases respectively, with 8 bases between them. The CDR3 DNA follows: TGTGCCAGCAAGAGGGGCAACTATGGCTACACCTTC. Residues: CASKRGNYGYTF.

The J gene is TRBJ1-1, the V gene TRBV7-9, with D possibly being TRBD1 (6 bases). Germline V gene sequence: CDR1 SEHNR, CDR2 FQNEAQ (reference sequence). This CDR3 comprises 13 residues. V dropped 4 bases and J dropped 7 bases, with 13 bases sitting between them. CDR3 sequence reads: CASSSPGEGEAFF. The CDR3 bases are TGTGCCAGCAGCTCCCCAGGGGAAGGTGAAGCTTTCTTT.

The chain links TRBV19 to TRBJ1-2; 7 bases are shared with TRBD1. There are 14 residues in the CDR3. V dropped 6 bases and J dropped 4; count of bases not matched to a gene: 8. The germline V gene has CDR1 LNHDA and CDR2 SQIVND (reference sequence). CDR3 protein: CASSVRDSIYGYTF. Here the CDR3 DNA reads TGTGCCAGTAGCGTGCGGGACAGCATCTATGGCTACACCTTC.

The chain joins TRBV6-4 to TRBJ2-6, with 13 bases fitting TRBD2. Germline V lookup: CDR1 MRHNA, CDR2 SNTAGT. The CDR3 has 17 amino acids. V shed 5 bases and J 2 bases; nucleotides not matched to a gene: 3. CDR3 sequence: CASSLGTSGTGANVLTF. CDR3 bases: TGTGCCAGCAGTCTGGGGACTAGCGGGACTGGGGCCAACGTCCTGACTTTC.

V and J are TRBV4-3 and TRBJ1-4; possibly TRBD1 for D (6 bases). Germline assignment: CDR1 LGHNA and CDR2 YSLEER. The CDR3 consists of 18 residues. V was trimmed by 0 bases and J by 6 bases, leaving 20 bases between them. CDR3 residues: CASSQDPAVGGAYEKLFF. CDR3 nucleotides: TGCGCCAGCAGCCAAGATCCCGCGGTGGGGGGCGCATATGAAAAACTGTTTTTT.

This chain links TRBV7-9 with TRBJ2-7, with 8 nucleotides matching TRBD2. There are 15 residues in the CDR3. From germline, CDR1 is SEHNR and CDR2 FQNEAQ (reference sequence). J lost 5 bases, V lost 3 bases, and 9 bases had no gene match. CDR3 sequence (DNA): TGTGCCAGCAGCTTTCCGGGAGGGGTTAGCGACGAGCAGTACTTC. Translation: CASSFPGGVSDEQYF.

The V and J genes are TRBV7-3 and TRBJ2-1; 10 positions match TRBD2. This CDR3 is 15 amino acids long. Germline CDR1 SGHTA, CDR2 FQGTGA. V was clipped by 3 bases and J by 5 bases; unmatched bases: 4. CDR3 sequence reads: CASSFSGRANNEQFF. As DNA, the CDR3 is TGTGCCAGCAGCTTCAGCGGGAGGGCCAACAATGAGCAGTTCTTC.

This sequence joins TRBV7-9 and TRBJ2-5, with unresolved D. TRBJ2-7 explains the end of the DNA better; the J call may be wrong. CDR1 and CDR2 (germline): SEHNR, FQNEAQ (reference sequence). The CDR3 consists of 12 residues. The CDR3 nucleotides are TGTGCCCTTAGCCCCATTGTCTCCGAGCAGTACTTC. It is translated as CALSPIVSEQYF.

The rearrangement joins TRBV27 to TRBJ2-4; a possible D gene is TRBD2 (6 bases). V dropped 4 bases and J dropped 7 bases, with 14 bases sitting between them. The CDR3 runs to 14 residues. Germline V gives CDR1 MNHEY, CDR2 SMNVEV (reference sequence). CDR3 residues: CASSWGGVGNIQYF. The CDR3 nucleotides are TGTGCCAGCAGTTGGGGCGGGGTTGGGAACATTCAGTACTTC.

The chain couples TRBV11-2 to TRBJ2-7; TRBD1 is a possible D gene (6 bases). Germline V gene lookup returns CDR1 SGHAT and CDR2 FQNNGV. This CDR3 region has 15 residues. The V gene lost 0 bases and the J gene lost 0 bases, with 9 bases spanning the gap. CDR3 protein: CASSLDPDSSYEQYF. In DNA, the CDR3 is TGTGCCAGCAGCTTAGATCCGGACAGCTCCTACGAGCAGTACTTC.

J is TRBJ1-4 and V is TRBV7-9; D gene ambiguous. V shed 3 bases and J shed 6 bases, with 2 bases lying between them. The CDR3 consists of 11 residues. The germline V gene has CDR1 SEHNR and CDR2 FQNEAQ (reference sequence). This CDR3 is CASSFDEKLFF. The CDR3 nucleotides read TGTGCCAGCAGCTTCGATGAAAAACTGTTTTTT.

This chain links TRBV27 with TRBJ2-7; 8 bases are shared with TRBD1. The V gene end was trimmed by 10 bases and the J gene end by 5 bases; junction bases not matched to a gene: 4. Per germline, CDR1 MNHEY and CDR2 SMNVEV (reference sequence). The CDR3 sequence is 11 residues long. DNA of the CDR3: TGTGCCACCCGGACAGGGAACGAGCAGTACTTC. Translation gives CATRTGNEQYF.

For this clone: In this CDR3 the conserved last residue, phenylalanine or tryptophan, is missing, so a read error is likely. No DNA is shown, since the ends of the CDR3 on it are uncertain; the CDR3 is the one TCRdb lists. The rearrangement links TRBV27 to TRBJ1-1; whether TRBD1, the table's D call, matches the DNA was not checked. The V gene's germline CDR1 is MNHEY and CDR2 SMNVEV (reference sequence). A total of 13 residues make up the CDR3, ends included. CDR3 protein: CASSSDRGRGSDE.

The rearrangement links TRBV19 to TRBJ2-2; 12 bases match TRBD1. Looked up from germline, CDR1 is LNHDA and CDR2 is SQIVND (reference sequence). V was clipped by 5 bases and J by 5 bases; unmatched bases: 6. The CDR3 consists of 16 residues. CDR3 region: CASSGPGQGATGELFF. The CDR3 DNA sequence: TGTGCCAGTAGTGGACCGGGACAGGGGGCAACCGGGGAGCTGTTTTTT.

This clone is a singleton in its sample. This rearrangement joins TRBV19 to TRBJ2-5; no reliable D call. The CDR3 has 15 residues. Per the germline V gene, CDR1 is LNHDA and CDR2 is SQIVND (reference sequence). The ends were cut back, 4 bases at V and 0 bases at J, with 12 bases in the middle. CDR3 amino acids: CASSTSSSYQETQYF. The CDR3 nucleotides are TGTGCCAGTAGTACCTCGAGCTCGTACCAAGAGACCCAGTACTTC. Full variable domain (outside the CDR3, taken from reference TRBV19 and TRBJ2-5): DGGITQSPKYLFRKEGQNVTLSCEQNLNHDAMYWYRQDPGQGLRLIYYSQIVNDFQKGDIAEGYSVSREKKESFPLTVTSAQKNPTAFYLCASSTSSSYQETQYFGPGTRLLVL.

J is TRBJ1-5 and V is TRBV9; TRBD1 is a possible D gene (5 bases). CDR3 size: 14 residues. V lost 0 bases and J 9 bases, leaving 13 bases between the germline ends. CDR1 and CDR2 from the germline V gene are SGDLS and YYNGEE. The CDR3: CASSVAGDLGPQHF. CDR3 coding DNA: TGTGCCAGCAGCGTAGCTGGGGACCTAGGGCCCCAGCATTTT.

This chain uses TRBV4-3 with TRBJ1-4; 7 bases line up with TRBD1. Losses at the gene ends were 0 bases for V and 4 bases for J; bases not matched to a gene: 8. The CDR3 is made up of 17 amino acids. Germline CDR1 reads LGHNA; CDR2 reads YSLEER. CDR3 sequence reads: CASSQDSLGQSNEKLFF. In nucleotides, the CDR3 is TGCGCCAGCAGCCAAGATTCTCTGGGACAGAGTAATGAAAAACTGTTTTTT.

The rearrangement uses TRBV27 and TRBJ2-4; possible D gene TRBD2, 5 bases. Trimming took off 4 bases at V and 0 bases at J, with 10 bases between the two ends. The V gene's germline CDR1 is MNHEY and CDR2 SMNVEV (reference sequence). CDR3 size: 15 residues. The CDR3, as DNA: TGTGCCAGCAGTTACGGGATCCAAGCCAAAAACATTCAGTACTTC. As protein: CASSYGIQAKNIQYF.

The genes are TRBV27 and TRBJ2-7; D might be TRBD1 (6 bases). CDR3 length equals 14 residues. Germline assignment: CDR1 MNHEY and CDR2 SMNVEV (reference sequence). V dropped 5 bases and J dropped 7 bases, with 18 bases sitting between them. CDR3 sequence: CASSLGAGLGEQYF. As DNA, the CDR3 is TGTGCCAGCAGTCTGGGGGCGGGCCTGGGGGAGCAGTACTTC.

The chain combines TRBV25-1 with TRBJ1-1; D gene unclear. Germline V gives CDR1 MGHDK, CDR2 SYGVNS. Deletions cut 7 bases from V and 6 bases from J, with 12 bases between. This CDR3 has 12 amino acids. CDR3 region: CASTPGEAEAFF. In DNA form, the CDR3 reads TGTGCCAGCACCCCCGGGGAAGCTGAAGCTTTCTTT.